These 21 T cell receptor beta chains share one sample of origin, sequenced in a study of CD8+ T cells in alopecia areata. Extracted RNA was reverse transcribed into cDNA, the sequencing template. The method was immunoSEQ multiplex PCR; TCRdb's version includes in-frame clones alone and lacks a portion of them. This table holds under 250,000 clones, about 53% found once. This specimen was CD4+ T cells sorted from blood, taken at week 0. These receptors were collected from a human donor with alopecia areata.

The CDR3 nucleotides are TGCGCCAGCGTACGGTCCTACGAGCAGTACTTC. It codes for CASVRSYEQYF. The chain employs TRBV23-1 and TRBJ2-7, with no clear D. TRBV23-1 counts as an open reading frame of uncertain function. The V gene lost 8 bases and the J gene lost 1 base, with 6 bases spanning the gap. This CDR3 has 11 amino acids.

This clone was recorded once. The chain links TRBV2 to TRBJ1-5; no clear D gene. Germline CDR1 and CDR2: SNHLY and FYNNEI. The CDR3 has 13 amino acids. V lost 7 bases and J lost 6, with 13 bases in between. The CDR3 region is CASTRASGQPQHF. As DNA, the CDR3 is TGTGCCAGCACGAGGGCGTCGGGTCAGCCCCAGCATTTT.

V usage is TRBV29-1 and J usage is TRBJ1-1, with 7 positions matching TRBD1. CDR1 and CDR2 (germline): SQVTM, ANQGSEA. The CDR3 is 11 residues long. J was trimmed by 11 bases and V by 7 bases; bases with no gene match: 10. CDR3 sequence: CSAQYDRVAFF. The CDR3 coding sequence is TGCAGCGCTCAGTACGACAGGGTTGCTTTCTTT.

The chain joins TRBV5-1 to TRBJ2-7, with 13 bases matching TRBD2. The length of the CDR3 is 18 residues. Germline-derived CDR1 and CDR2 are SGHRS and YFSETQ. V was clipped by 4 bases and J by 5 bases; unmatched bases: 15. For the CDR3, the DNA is TGCGCCAGCAGCCCTGGACTAGCGGGGGCCCCAAACATGGACGAGCAGTACTTC. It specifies CASSPGLAGAPNMDEQYF.

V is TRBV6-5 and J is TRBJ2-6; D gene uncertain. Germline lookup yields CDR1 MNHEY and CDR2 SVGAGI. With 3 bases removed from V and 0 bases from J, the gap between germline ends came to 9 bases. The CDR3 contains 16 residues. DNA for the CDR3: TGTGCCAGCAGTTATTCCGAATTCTCTGGGGCCAACGTCCTGACTTTC. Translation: CASSYSEFSGANVLTF.

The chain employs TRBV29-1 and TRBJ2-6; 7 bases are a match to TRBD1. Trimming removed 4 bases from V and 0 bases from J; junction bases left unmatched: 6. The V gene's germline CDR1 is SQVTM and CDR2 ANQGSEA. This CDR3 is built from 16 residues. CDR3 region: CSVVGTVSSGANVLTF. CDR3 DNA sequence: TGCAGCGTTGTTGGGACAGTCAGCTCTGGGGCCAACGTCCTGACTTTC. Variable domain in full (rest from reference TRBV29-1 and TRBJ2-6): SAVISQKPSRDICQRGTSLTIQCQVDSQVTMMFWYRQQPGQSLTLIATANQGSEATYESGFVIDKFPISRPNLTFSTLTVSNMSPEDSSIYLCSVVGTVSSGANVLTFGAGSRLTVL.

CDR3 sequence reads: CASSFQPGSNEQFF. The CDR3 nucleotides read TGTGCCAGCAGTTTCCAGCCGGGGAGCAATGAGCAGTTCTTC. The rearrangement uses TRBV6-1 and TRBJ2-1; D might be TRBD2 (5 bases). Trimming left V 5 bases short and J 6 bases short, with 14 bases between. CDR1 is MNHNS and CDR2 is SASEGT in the germline V gene. The CDR3 totals 14 residues.

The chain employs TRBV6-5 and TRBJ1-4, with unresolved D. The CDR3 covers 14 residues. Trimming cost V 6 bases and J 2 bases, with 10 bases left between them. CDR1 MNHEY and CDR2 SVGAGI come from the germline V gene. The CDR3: CASRPRPTNEKLFF. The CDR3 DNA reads TGTGCCAGCAGACCAAGGCCGACTAATGAAAAACTGTTTTTT.

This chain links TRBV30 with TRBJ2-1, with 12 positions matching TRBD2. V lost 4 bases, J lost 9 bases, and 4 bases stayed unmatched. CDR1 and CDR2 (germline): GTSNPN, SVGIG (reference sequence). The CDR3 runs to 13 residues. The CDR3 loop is CAWTRLAGVEQFF. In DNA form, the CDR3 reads TGTGCCTGGACCCGACTAGCGGGAGTTGAGCAGTTCTTC.

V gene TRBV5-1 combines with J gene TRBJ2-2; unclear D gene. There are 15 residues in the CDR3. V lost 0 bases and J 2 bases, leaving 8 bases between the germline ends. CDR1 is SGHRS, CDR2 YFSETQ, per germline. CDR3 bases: TGCGCCAGCAGCTTGGTTCAGTTTAACACCGGGGAGCTGTTTTTT. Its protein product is CASSLVQFNTGELFF.

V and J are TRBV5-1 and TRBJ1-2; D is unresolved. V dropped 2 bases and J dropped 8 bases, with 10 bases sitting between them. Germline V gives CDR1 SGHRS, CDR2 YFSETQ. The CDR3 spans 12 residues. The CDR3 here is CASSLSFGGYTF. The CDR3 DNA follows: TGCGCCAGCAGCTTAAGTTTCGGCGGCTACACCTTC.

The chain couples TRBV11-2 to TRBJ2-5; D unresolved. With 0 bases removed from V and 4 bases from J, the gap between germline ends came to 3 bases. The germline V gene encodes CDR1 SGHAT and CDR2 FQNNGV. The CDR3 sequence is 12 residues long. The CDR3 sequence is CASSLEGETQYF. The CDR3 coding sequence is TGTGCCAGCAGCTTAGAGGGAGAGACCCAGTACTTC.

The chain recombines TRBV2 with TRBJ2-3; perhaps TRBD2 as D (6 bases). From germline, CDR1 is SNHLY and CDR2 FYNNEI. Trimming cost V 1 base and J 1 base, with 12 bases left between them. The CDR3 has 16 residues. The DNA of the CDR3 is TGTGCCAGCAGTGAAGGAGGCGGGGCAGGCACAGATACGCAGTATTTT. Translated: CASSEGGGAGTDTQYF.

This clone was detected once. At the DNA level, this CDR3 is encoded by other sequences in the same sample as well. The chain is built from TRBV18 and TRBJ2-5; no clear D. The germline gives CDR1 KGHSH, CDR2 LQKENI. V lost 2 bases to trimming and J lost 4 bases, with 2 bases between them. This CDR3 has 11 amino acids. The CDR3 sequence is CASSPGETQYF. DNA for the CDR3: TGTGCCAGCTCACCAGGAGAGACCCAGTACTTC. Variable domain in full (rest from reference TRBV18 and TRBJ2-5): NAGVMQNPRHLVRRRGQEARLRCSPMKGHSHVYWYRQLPEEGLKFMVYLQKENIIDESGMPKERFSAEFPKEGPSILRIQQVVRGDSAAYFCASSPGETQYFGPGTRLLVL.

This chain's CDR3 is CASSSGQVYGYTF. CDR3 bases: TGTGCCAGCAGCTCAGGACAGGTCTATGGCTACACCTTC. The chain joins TRBV7-9 to TRBJ1-2; TRBD1 matches 7 bases. The CDR3 totals 13 residues. CDR1 SEHNR and CDR2 FQNEAQ come from the germline V gene (reference sequence). The J segment lost 4 bases and the V segment lost 4 bases, leaving 3 bases of the junction unmatched.

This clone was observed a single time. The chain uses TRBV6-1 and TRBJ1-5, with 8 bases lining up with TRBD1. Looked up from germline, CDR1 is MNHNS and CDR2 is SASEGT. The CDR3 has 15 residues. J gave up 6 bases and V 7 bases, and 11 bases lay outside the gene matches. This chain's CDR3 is CASTPQGVLVQPQHF. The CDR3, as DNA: TGTGCCAGCACCCCACAGGGGGTTCTCGTTCAGCCCCAGCATTTT.

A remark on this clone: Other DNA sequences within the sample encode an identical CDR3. The CDR3 nucleotides are TGCGCCAGCAGCTCGGGACAGGGTAACATTCAGTACTTC. Translated: CASSSGQGNIQYF. V is TRBV5-1 and J is TRBJ2-4, with 9 bases that match TRBD1. CDR1 and CDR2 from the germline V gene are SGHRS and YFSETQ. This CDR3 comprises 13 residues. With V trimmed by 3 bases and J by 7 bases, 2 bases remained unmatched.

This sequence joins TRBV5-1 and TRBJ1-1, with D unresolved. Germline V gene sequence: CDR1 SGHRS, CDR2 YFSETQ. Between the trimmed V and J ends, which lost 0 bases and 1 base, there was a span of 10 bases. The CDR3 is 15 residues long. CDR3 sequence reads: CASSLDGRPNTEAFF. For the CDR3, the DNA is TGCGCCAGCAGCTTGGACGGACGGCCGAACACTGAAGCTTTCTTT.

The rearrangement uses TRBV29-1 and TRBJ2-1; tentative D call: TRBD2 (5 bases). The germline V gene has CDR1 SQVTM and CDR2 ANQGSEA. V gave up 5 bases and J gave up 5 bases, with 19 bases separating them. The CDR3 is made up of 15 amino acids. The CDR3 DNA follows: TGCAGCGTTCCTTTAGGGCGGGTATTTGACAATGAGCAGTTCTTC. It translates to CSVPLGRVFDNEQFF.

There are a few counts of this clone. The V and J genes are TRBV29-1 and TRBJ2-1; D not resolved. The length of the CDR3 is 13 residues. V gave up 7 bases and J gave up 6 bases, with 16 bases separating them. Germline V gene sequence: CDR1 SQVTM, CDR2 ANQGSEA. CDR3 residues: CSGFRTAPNEQFF. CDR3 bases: TGCAGCGGGTTTAGGACGGCCCCCAATGAGCAGTTCTTC.

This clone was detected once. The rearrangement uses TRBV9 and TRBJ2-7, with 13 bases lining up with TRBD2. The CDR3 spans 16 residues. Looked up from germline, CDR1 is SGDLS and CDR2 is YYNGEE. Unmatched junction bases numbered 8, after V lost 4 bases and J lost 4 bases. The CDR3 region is CASSPRTSGSSYEQYF. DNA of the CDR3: TGTGCCAGCAGCCCAAGGACTAGCGGGAGTTCGTACGAGCAGTACTTC.